These 15 T cell receptor beta chains came from one sample sequenced in a study of blood T cell repertoires in COVID-19. Some clones are missing from TCRdb's copy, which holds only in-frame ones; the method was immunoSEQ multiplex PCR. The table lists about 200,000 clones, around 89% of them singletons. Sequencing was done on a sample of peripheral blood. Receptor source: a man in his forties or fifties with acute or convalescent COVID-19.

This clone is a singleton in its sample. This chain joins TRBV15 and TRBJ2-1, with D possibly TRBD2 on 6 matching bases. The V end lost 0 bases, the J end lost 6 bases, and 15 bases lay between the germline ends. CDR3 size: 16 residues. Germline loops: CDR1 LNHNV, CDR2 YYDKDF (reference sequence). Here the CDR3 reads CATSREGAGWFNEQFF. As DNA, the CDR3 is TGTGCCACCAGCAGAGAAGGGGCGGGGTGGTTCAATGAGCAGTTCTTC.

The V call is TRBV6-4, the J call TRBJ2-1; D is perhaps TRBD2 (5 bases). Trimming pared 2 bases from V and 9 bases from J, leaving 11 bases between. Germline CDR1 MRHNA, CDR2 SNTAGT. The CDR3 is 13 residues long. The CDR3 DNA reads TGTGCCAGCAGTGACAGTTTAGGAGGTGAGCAGTTCTTC. Protein product: CASSDSLGGEQFF.

This sequence joins TRBV7-2 and TRBJ2-2; 9 positions agree with TRBD1. The germline gives CDR1 SGHTA, CDR2 FQGNSA. Germline trimming cut 6 bases from V and 1 base from J; bases unmatched to any gene: 6. The CDR3 length is 16 residues. The CDR3 spells CASSLRQGGNTGELFF. CDR3 in DNA: TGTGCCAGCAGTCTACGACAGGGGGGGAACACCGGGGAGCTGTTTTTT. The variable domain in full, completed from reference TRBV7-2 and TRBJ2-2, reads GAGVSQSPSNKVTEKGKDVELRCDPISGHTALYWYRQSLGQGLEFLIYFQGNSAPDKSGLPSDRFSAERTGGSVSTLTIQRTQQEDSAVYLCASSLRQGGNTGELFFGEGSRLTVL.

The chain recombines TRBV18 with TRBJ2-7; 11 bases are a match to TRBD2. Germline V lookup: CDR1 KGHSH, CDR2 LQKENI. J was trimmed by 3 bases and V by 2 bases; bases with no gene match: 6. CDR3 length: 16 amino acids. CDR3 protein: CASSPRPGLAVYEQYF. For the CDR3, the DNA is TGTGCCAGCTCACCAAGGCCGGGACTAGCGGTCTACGAGCAGTACTTC.

V usage is TRBV3-1 (or the pseudogene TRBV3-2) and J usage is TRBJ2-7, with TRBD1 identical over 12 bases. The CDR3 length is 15 residues. CDR1 LGHDT and CDR2 YNNKEL come from the germline V gene (reference sequence). J gave up 5 bases and V 2 bases, and 4 bases lay outside the gene matches. DNA of the CDR3: TGTGCCAGCAGCCAACCGGGACAGGGGGCCCACGAGCAGTACTTC. Translated, it gives CASSQPGQGAHEQYF.

This chain uses TRBV29-1 with TRBJ2-5; 10 bases map to TRBD1. This CDR3 is built from 13 residues. V shed 7 bases, J shed 4 bases, and the junction held 6 bases outside the gene matches. The V gene's germline CDR1 is SQVTM and CDR2 ANQGSEA. The CDR3 region is CSARQGARETQYF. The CDR3 nucleotides are TGCAGCGCCAGACAGGGGGCACGAGAGACCCAGTACTTC.

The gene calls are TRBV29-1 and TRBJ1-5; maybe TRBD1 (5 bases). Germline-derived CDR1 and CDR2 are SQVTM and ANQGSEA. Trimming took off 6 bases at V and 1 base at J, with 10 bases between the two ends. CDR3 length: 13 residues. As DNA, the CDR3 is TGCAGCGTGGGAAAGGGGAGCAATCAGCCCCAGCATTTT. Translated: CSVGKGSNQPQHF.

V and J are TRBV6-6 and TRBJ1-1, with D perhaps matching TRBD1 (6 bases). Trimming stripped 5 bases from V and 4 bases from J, with 20 bases between. The CDR3 has 16 residues. Per germline, CDR1 MNHNY and CDR2 SVGAGI (reference sequence). For the CDR3, the DNA is TGTGCCAGCAGTAACCCCTCGCAGGGGTTTTCCACTGAAGCTTTCTTT. Translating gives CASSNPSQGFSTEAFF.

The chain combines TRBV7-9 with TRBJ2-1; TRBD2 aligns across 7 bases. With V trimmed by 6 bases and J by 5 bases, 10 bases remained unmatched. Germline values: CDR1 SEHNR, CDR2 FQNEAQ (reference sequence). There are 15 residues in the CDR3. DNA of the CDR3: TGTGCCAGCAGTACCTTAGCGGGCACCGACAATGAGCAGTTCTTC. Translation: CASSTLAGTDNEQFF.

This chain connects TRBV11-2 to TRBJ1-3; the D is unclear. The germline CDR1 and CDR2 sequences are SGHAT and FQNNGV. There are 15 residues in the CDR3. Trimming stripped 5 bases from V and 0 bases from J, with 11 bases between. The CDR3 coding sequence is TGTGCCAGCAGCATGAGAAGCTACTCTGGAAACACCATATATTTT. It codes for CASSMRSYSGNTIYF.

The V call is TRBV9, the J call TRBJ2-1, with 8 bases aligning to TRBD2. The ends lost 0 bases at V and 9 bases at J; junction bases unmatched: 5. Germline lookup yields CDR1 SGDLS and CDR2 YYNGEE. The CDR3 spans 14 residues. This chain's CDR3 is CASSVGGLGSEQFF. The CDR3 region has the DNA TGTGCCAGCAGCGTAGGGGGACTAGGTTCTGAGCAGTTCTTC. The full variable domain, completed using reference TRBV9 and TRBJ2-1, is DSGVTQTPKHLITATGQRVTLRCSPRSGDLSVYWYQQSLDQGLQFLIQYYNGEERAKGNILERFSAQQFPDLHSELNLSSLELGDSALYFCASSVGGLGSEQFFGPGTRLTVL.

This clone was recorded once. The V call is TRBV9, the J call TRBJ1-1, with D possibly being TRBD1 (6 bases). Germline values: CDR1 SGDLS, CDR2 YYNGEE. This CDR3 is built from 16 residues. Trimming took off 0 bases at V and 1 base at J, with 13 bases between the two ends. In nucleotides, the CDR3 is TGTGCCAGCAGCGTAGATGGGGCAGGGGCGAACACTGAAGCTTTCTTT. This gives the protein CASSVDGAGANTEAFF.

The chain joins TRBV19 to TRBJ1-2; 7 nucleotides line up with TRBD1. This CDR3 contains 12 residues. Germline V gives CDR1 LNHDA, CDR2 SQIVND (reference sequence). V shed 7 bases, J shed 7 bases, and the junction held 6 bases outside the gene matches. CDR3: CASNTGEVGYTF. CDR3 bases: TGTGCCAGTAATACAGGGGAAGTTGGCTACACCTTC.

The gene calls are TRBV5-1 and TRBJ2-1; tentative D call: TRBD1 (6 bases). Trimming shortened V by 7 bases and J by 4 bases, and 12 bases separated the two germline ends. The CDR3 runs to 13 residues. Germline V gene sequence: CDR1 SGHRS, CDR2 YFSETQ. The DNA of the CDR3 is TGCGCCAGCGGGAACAGGGTATACAATGAGCAGTTCTTC. Its translation is CASGNRVYNEQFF. Based on the CDR3 plus reference TRBV5-1 and TRBJ2-1, the full variable domain is KAGVTQTPRYLIKTRGQQVTLSCSPISGHRSVSWYQQTPGQGLQFLFEYFSETQRNKGNFPGRFSGRQFSNSRSEMNVSTLELGDSALYLCASGNRVYNEQFFGPGTRLTVL.

The J gene is TRBJ2-7, the V gene TRBV28; TRBD2 might be the D (5 bases). V gave up 3 bases and J gave up 2 bases, with 17 bases separating them. CDR1 MDHEN and CDR2 SYDVKM come from the germline V gene. The CDR3 has 16 amino acids. The CDR3 coding sequence is TGTGCCAGCAGTTTCAGTTTTAGCGCTGAAGCCTACGAGCAGTACTTC. This encodes CASSFSFSAEAYEQYF.